This is a list of T cell receptor beta chains from one sample in a study of blood T cells in healthy people across ages. TCRdb analysed the 5' RACE reads with MiXCR anew, one entry per CDR3 protein. This table has 1,100,000 or so distinct CDR3 sequences, 35% to 50% appearing once. Specimen: blood. These receptors all stem from a woman aged 60-75 years in good health. Both conserved end residues are part of each CDR3. Fields, in order: clone size, D gene, J gene, V gene, CDR3 DNA, CDR3 protein. D genes are given only for firm matches. Size values are once, few and many counts, or a class for expanded clones, and some rows have none.

size: few
D: TRBD1
J: TRBJ2-7
V: TRBV29-1
DNA: TGCAGCGTTGAAGGACAGGGCCACGAGCAGTACTTC
CDR3: CSVEGQGHEQYF

size: many
D: NA
J: TRBJ2-5
V: TRBV2
DNA: TGTGCCAGCAGTGGGGACCAAGAGACCCAGTACTTC
CDR3: CASSGDQETQYF

size: NA
D: TRBD1
J: TRBJ1-2
V: TRBV11-2
DNA: TGTGCCAGCAGCAAACTGACAGGGTCTAATGGCTACACCTTC
CDR3: CASSKLTGSNGYTF

size: NA
D: NA
J: TRBJ1-4
V: TRBV29-1
DNA: TGCAGCGTCACGACAGGCGCTCATTGGTTTTTT
CDR3: CSVTTGAHWFF

size: NA
D: TRBD1
J: TRBJ1-5
V: TRBV2
DNA: TGTGCCAGCAGTGCAGGGGGGAGCAATCAGCCCCAGCATTTT
CDR3: CASSAGGSNQPQHF

size: NA
D: TRBD2
J: TRBJ2-5
V: TRBV10-2
DNA: TGCGCCAGCATGGGCGGGAGGCAAGAGACCCAGTACTTC
CDR3: CASMGGRQETQYF

size: NA
D: TRBD2
J: TRBJ2-7
V: TRBV10-3
DNA: TGTGCCATCGGGCGGGAGGGGCACGAGCAGTACTTC
CDR3: CAIGREGHEQYF

size: NA
D: NA
J: TRBJ1-6
V: TRBV27
DNA: TGTGCCAGCAGTTTGTGGTTCTATTCGGATTCACCCCTCCACTTT
CDR3: CASSLWFYSDSPLHF

size: NA
D: NA
J: TRBJ2-7
V: TRBV20-1
DNA: TGCAGTGCTAGTGCCGGGAACTCCTGCGAGCAGTACTTC
CDR3: CSASAGNSCEQYF

size: many
D: TRBD1
J: TRBJ2-7
V: TRBV5-1
DNA: TGCGCCAGCAGCAACTCCCGGGACAGCCGCTACGAGCAGTACTTC
CDR3: CASSNSRDSRYEQYF

size: once
D: NA
J: TRBJ2-7
V: TRBV10-2
DNA: TGCGCCAGCAGTGAGTCGAAGGGACTCTACAAGCAGTACTTC
CDR3: CASSESKGLYKQYF

size: few
D: NA
J: TRBJ2-3
V: TRBV3-1
DNA: TGTGCCAGCAGCCAAGAGACCGGCGCCGGAGATACGCAGTATTTT
CDR3: CASSQETGAGDTQYF

size: few
D: NA
J: TRBJ1-2
V: TRBV5-1
DNA: TGCGCCAGCAGCTTGGGCCCAAGGGGGGGCTATGGCTACACCTTC
CDR3: CASSLGPRGGYGYTF

size: NA
D: TRBD2
J: TRBJ2-5
V: TRBV7-8
DNA: TGTGCCAGCAGCCCCGGCGGTCCTAGCGGGAGGGGAGAGACCCAGTACTTC
CDR3: CASSPGGPSGRGETQYF

size: few
D: NA
J: TRBJ2-6
V: TRBV4-2
DNA: TGTGCCAGCAGCCAAGGCCAGGATTCTGGGGCCAACGTCCTGACTTTC
CDR3: CASSQGQDSGANVLTF

size: few
D: NA
J: TRBJ1-6
V: TRBV2
DNA: TGTGCCAGCAGAAGGGACCTTGGGCAGAATTCACCCCTCCACTTT
CDR3: CASRRDLGQNSPLHF

size: NA
D: NA
J: TRBJ2-3
V: TRBV28
DNA: TGTGCCAGCAGGCTTAGCGATCTACCAGATACGCAGTATTTT
CDR3: CASRLSDLPDTQYF

size: NA
D: TRBD1
J: TRBJ2-7
V: TRBV30
DNA: TGTGCCTGGAGTCCAGGACAGGGGGGTTACGAGCAGTACTTC
CDR3: CAWSPGQGGYEQYF

size: NA
D: TRBD2
J: TRBJ2-7
V: TRBV27
DNA: TGTGCCAGCAGCCCCGGACTAGCGGGAAAGGAAGAGCAGTACTTC
CDR3: CASSPGLAGKEEQYF

size: few
D: NA
J: TRBJ2-3
V: TRBV4-2
DNA: TGTGCCAGCAGCCAAGGGAGCATCGCAGATACGCAGTATTTT
CDR3: CASSQGSIADTQYF

size: NA
D: TRBD2
J: TRBJ2-1
V: TRBV14
DNA: TGTGCCAGCAGCCACAAGCAGGGACTAGCGGGAACCAATGAGCAGTTCTTC
CDR3: CASSHKQGLAGTNEQFF

size: many
D: TRBD2
J: TRBJ2-1
V: TRBV29-1
DNA: TGCAGCGTTAGAAGGAGTGAGGTGTTGGGGGGGATAATGGGGTCCTACAATGAGCAGTTCTTC
CDR3: CSVRRSEVLGGIMGSYNEQFF

size: NA
D: NA
J: TRBJ2-1
V: TRBV18
DNA: TGTGCCAGCTCACCACTTTCTTCGCCGGAGCAGTTCTTC
CDR3: CASSPLSSPEQFF

size: NA
D: NA
J: TRBJ2-1
V: TRBV27
DNA: TGTGCCAGCAGTTTGCGCCCCCAGCAAGCATACAATGAGCAGTTCTTC
CDR3: CASSLRPQQAYNEQFF

size: NA
D: TRBD1
J: TRBJ2-2
V: TRBV28
DNA: TGTGCCAGCAGTCCCCGGGACAGGGGATACACCGGGGAGCTGTTTTTT
CDR3: CASSPRDRGYTGELFF

size: NA
D: NA
J: TRBJ1-6
V: TRBV3-1
DNA: TGTGCCAGCAGCCAAGATCTTTGGACACTGAATTCACCCCTCCACTTT
CDR3: CASSQDLWTLNSPLHF

size: few
D: NA
J: TRBJ2-4
V: TRBV2
DNA: TGTGCCAGCAGTGACCCAGGGGGGAAAAACATTCAGTACTTC
CDR3: CASSDPGGKNIQYF

size: few
D: NA
J: TRBJ2-4
V: TRBV9
DNA: TGTGCCAGCAGCGGACTGACGCGCATTCAGTACTTC
CDR3: CASSGLTRIQYF

size: few
D: NA
J: TRBJ2-7
V: TRBV6-6
DNA: TGTGCCAGCAGTTACGATCCGGGAGTCCCCTACGAGCAGTACTTC
CDR3: CASSYDPGVPYEQYF

size: few
D: TRBD2
J: TRBJ2-5
V: TRBV6-2/TRBV6-3
DNA: TGTGCCAGTTACAGGGCGGGAGGGTCCGAGACCCAGTACTTC
CDR3: CASYRAGGSETQYF

size: many
D: NA
J: TRBJ2-7
V: TRBV20-1
DNA: TGCAGTGCTCGCCGACTGGGCTCCTACGAGCAGTACTTC
CDR3: CSARRLGSYEQYF

size: NA
D: TRBD2
J: TRBJ2-7
V: TRBV4-1
DNA: TGCGCCAGCAGCCTCTTAGCGGGGTCTACCTACGAGCAGTACTTC
CDR3: CASSLLAGSTYEQYF

size: NA
D: TRBD2
J: TRBJ2-7
V: TRBV3-1
DNA: TGTGCCAGCAGCCGCTTAGCGGGAGCAGGATCCTACGAGCAGTACTTC
CDR3: CASSRLAGAGSYEQYF

size: NA
D: TRBD1
J: TRBJ1-6
V: TRBV20-1
DNA: TGCAGTGCGCACCATTCGGGACAGGCCTATAATTCACCCCTCCACTTT
CDR3: CSAHHSGQAYNSPLHF

size: few
D: TRBD2
J: TRBJ2-5
V: TRBV6-5
DNA: TGTGCCAGCAGAGCTAGCGGGAGTACGGAAGAGACCCAGTACTTC
CDR3: CASRASGSTEETQYF

size: NA
D: NA
J: TRBJ2-3
V: TRBV6-5
DNA: TGTGCCAGCACGGACCTCCGCACAGATACGCAGTATTTT
CDR3: CASTDLRTDTQYF

size: NA
D: NA
J: TRBJ2-7
V: TRBV11-2
DNA: TGTGCCAGCAGCTCACCCTGCAGGGATCCTTTTGGGCAGTACTTC
CDR3: CASSSPCRDPFGQYF

size: few
D: TRBD2
J: TRBJ2-7
V: TRBV4-2
DNA: TGTGCCAGCAGCCAAGATAGCGGGACACCATCCTACGAGCAGTACTTC
CDR3: CASSQDSGTPSYEQYF

size: NA
D: TRBD2
J: TRBJ2-1
V: TRBV9
DNA: TGTGCCAGCAGCGAGACTAGCGGGAAGCATGGTGAGCAGTTCTTC
CDR3: CASSETSGKHGEQFF

size: NA
D: NA
J: TRBJ1-2
V: TRBV6-6
DNA: TGTGCCAGCAGTTACTCGGGCAGGGATGGCTACACCTTC
CDR3: CASSYSGRDGYTF

size: NA
D: NA
J: TRBJ2-3
V: TRBV10-1
DNA: TGCGCCAGCAGTACCTTCAGGGGCGCAGATACGCAGTATTTT
CDR3: CASSTFRGADTQYF

size: NA
D: TRBD2
J: TRBJ2-7
V: TRBV6-2/TRBV6-3
DNA: TGTGCCAGCAGTACCCCGGTCGGTGGGCTAGCGGGATGGGGCGAGCAGTACTTC
CDR3: CASSTPVGGLAGWGEQYF

size: NA
D: NA
J: TRBJ2-7
V: TRBV12-3/TRBV12-4
DNA: TGTGCCAGCAGTTTAGGTCAGCCCCCCTCCTACGAGCAGTACTTC
CDR3: CASSLGQPPSYEQYF

size: few
D: NA
J: TRBJ1-1
V: TRBV7-6
DNA: TGTGCCAGCAGCTCCCCCGAAGGGAGGAGGGCTGAAGCTTTCTTT
CDR3: CASSSPEGRRAEAFF

size: NA
D: NA
J: TRBJ1-2
V: TRBV3-1
DNA: TGTGCCAGCAGCCTGGGAGACTCCGGGCCCTATGGCTACACCTTC
CDR3: CASSLGDSGPYGYTF